This record covers a single T cell receptor beta chain. Profiling relied on immunoSEQ multiplex PCR, and the TCRdb table lists in-frame clones only, not all of them. The table includes 200,000 to 250,000 clones, 90% detected once. The data belong to a study of blood T cell repertoires in COVID-19. Study-level background: Acute and convalescent COVID-19 samples came from the United States, Italy and Spain. T cells, B-cell-depleted T cells, or PBMCs provided the cDNA or gDNA that served as material.

CDR3 size: 15 residues. V dropped 6 bases and J dropped 3; count of bases not matched to a gene: 4. The germline CDR1 and CDR2 sequences are MNHEY and SMNVEV (reference sequence). The Seattle patients joined while their infection was active and were tracked longitudinally afterward. The rearrangement joins TRBV27 to TRBJ1-5; 11 positions match TRBD1. The sequence came from a man aged 30-40 years with COVID-19, enrolled during active disease. Sequences were obtained from peripheral blood. The CDR3 sequence: CASRGTGGNNQPQHF. The CDR3 DNA reads as TGTGCCAGCAGGGGGACAGGGGGTAACAATCAGCCCCAGCATTTT.